This T cell receptor (beta chain) was documented in a study of OX40 agonist ivuxolimab in advanced cancers. Broader study findings: Relative to CD4+, CD8+ T cells held more expanded clones on average. In the 0.1 to 3.0 mg/kg range, CD4+ and CD8+ blood T cells had expanded clonally by week 6.

People who had autoimmune disease history or systemic immunosuppression were excluded. Of note for this clone: The antigen is not known.

Method: immunoSEQ multiplex PCR; TCRdb's copy keeps in-frame clones and lacks some. This sample has about 62,000 clones, with more than 65% found just once. The sequence derives from an adult with an advanced solid tumor such as melanoma, head and neck, liver or kidney cancer. The input for sequencing was CD4+ or CD8+ T cells sorted from blood, taken in a trial of the OX40 agonist ivuxolimab.

The CDR3 DNA reads TGCGCCAGCAGCCAAGAAACAGGGTTGGTGTTGGCGGATGGCTACACCTTC. Amino acids: CASSQETGLVLADGYTF. The chain joins TRBV4-3 to TRBJ1-2, with a tentative D call TRBD1 (6 bases). The CDR3 runs 17 residues. With 0 bases removed from V and 6 bases from J, the gap between germline ends came to 20 bases. Germline values: CDR1 LGHNA, CDR2 YSLEER.